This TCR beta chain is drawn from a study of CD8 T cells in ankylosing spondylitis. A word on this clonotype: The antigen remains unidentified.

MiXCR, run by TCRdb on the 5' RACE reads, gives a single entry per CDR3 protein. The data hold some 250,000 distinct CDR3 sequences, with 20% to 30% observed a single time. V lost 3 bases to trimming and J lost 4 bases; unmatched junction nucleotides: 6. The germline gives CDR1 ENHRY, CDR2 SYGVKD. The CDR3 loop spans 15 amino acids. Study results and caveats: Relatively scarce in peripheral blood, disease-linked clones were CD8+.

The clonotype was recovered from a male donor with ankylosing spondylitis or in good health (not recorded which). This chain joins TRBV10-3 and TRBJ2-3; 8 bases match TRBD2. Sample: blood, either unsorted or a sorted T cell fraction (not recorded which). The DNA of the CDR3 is TGTGCCATCAGTGAAACTAGCGGAGGGGCAGATACGCAGTATTTT. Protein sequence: CAISETSGGADTQYF.